These T cell receptor beta chains were read from a single sample in a study of cytomegalovirus exposure and HLA in healthy donors. The protocol was immunoSEQ multiplex PCR, while the TCRdb copy is restricted to in-frame clones and leaves out a portion. The sample carries about 110,000 clones, 89% recorded once. Sequenced sample: PBMCs. These TCRs come from a woman younger than 30 in good health and CMV-seronegative. CDR3s include the opening cysteine and the closing phenylalanine or tryptophan.

V gene	J gene	CDR3 protein
TRBV5-1	TRBJ1-4	CASSLMGSTNEKLFF
TRBV7-9	TRBJ1-2	CASSLDRVGYTF
TRBV7-6	TRBJ2-7	CASSLAGAAGAYF
TRBV11-2	TRBJ1-5	CASSLAYQGGDNQPQHF
TRBV7-8	TRBJ2-1	CASSLWGTGLNEQFF
TRBV27	TRBJ2-2	CASSLSLGELFF
TRBV5-1	TRBJ2-7	CASRVGYRDTYEQYF
TRBV4-3	TRBJ1-4	CASSQRDGRAEKLFF
TRBV10-2	TRBJ1-1	CASSESTGSTEAFF
TRBV6-1	TRBJ1-5	CASGLPRGGNQPQHF
TRBV5-6	TRBJ1-3	CASSLVTSRNTIYF
TRBV6-5	TRBJ2-5	CASSYSRGQETQYF
TRBV27	TRBJ2-1	CASSLAGGGRSYNEQFF
TRBV27	TRBJ1-1	CASSPIGQGARTEAFF